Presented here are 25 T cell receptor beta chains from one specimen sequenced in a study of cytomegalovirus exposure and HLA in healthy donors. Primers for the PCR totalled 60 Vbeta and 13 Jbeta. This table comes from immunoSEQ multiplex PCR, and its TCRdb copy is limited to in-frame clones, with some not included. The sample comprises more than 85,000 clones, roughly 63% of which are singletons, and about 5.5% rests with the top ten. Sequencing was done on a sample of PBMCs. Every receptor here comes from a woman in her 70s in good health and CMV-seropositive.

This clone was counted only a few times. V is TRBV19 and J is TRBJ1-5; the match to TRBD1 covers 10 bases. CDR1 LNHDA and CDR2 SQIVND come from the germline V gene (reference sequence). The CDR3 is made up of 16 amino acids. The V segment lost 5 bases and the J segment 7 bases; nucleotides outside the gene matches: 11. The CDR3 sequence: CASSHQGQGLRQPQHF. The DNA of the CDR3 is TGTGCCAGTAGTCACCAGGGACAGGGGTTAAGGCAGCCCCAGCATTTT. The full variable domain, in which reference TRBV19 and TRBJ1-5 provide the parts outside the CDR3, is DGGITQSPKYLFRKEGQNVTLSCEQNLNHDAMYWYRQDPGQGLRLIYYSQIVNDFQKGDIAEGYSVSREKKESFPLTVTSAQKNPTAFYLCASSHQGQGLRQPQHFGDGTRLSIL.

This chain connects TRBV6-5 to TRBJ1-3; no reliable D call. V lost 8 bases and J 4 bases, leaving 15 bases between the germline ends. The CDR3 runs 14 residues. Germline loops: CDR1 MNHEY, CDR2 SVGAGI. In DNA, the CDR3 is TGTGCCAGCGCCACCCGAGCCGTCGGAAACACCATATATTTT. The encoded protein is CASATRAVGNTIYF.

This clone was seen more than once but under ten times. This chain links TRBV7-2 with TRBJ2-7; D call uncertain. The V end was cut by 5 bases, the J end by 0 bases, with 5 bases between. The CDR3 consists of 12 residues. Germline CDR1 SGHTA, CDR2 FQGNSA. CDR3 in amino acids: CASSRSSYEQYF. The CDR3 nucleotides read TGTGCCAGCAGCCGGAGCTCCTACGAGCAGTACTTC.

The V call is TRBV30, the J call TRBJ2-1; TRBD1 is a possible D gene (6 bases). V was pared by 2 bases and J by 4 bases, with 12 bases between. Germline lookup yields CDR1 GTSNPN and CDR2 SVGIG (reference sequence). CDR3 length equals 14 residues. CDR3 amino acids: CAWSSDRIYNEQFF. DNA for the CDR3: TGTGCCTGGAGTTCCGACAGGATATACAATGAGCAGTTCTTC.

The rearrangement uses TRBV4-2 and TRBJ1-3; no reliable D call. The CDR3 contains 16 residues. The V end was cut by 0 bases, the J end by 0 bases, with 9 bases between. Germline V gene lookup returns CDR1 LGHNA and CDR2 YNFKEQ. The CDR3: CASSQDWGASGNTIYF. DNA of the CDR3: TGTGCCAGCAGCCAAGATTGGGGAGCCTCTGGAAACACCATATATTTT.

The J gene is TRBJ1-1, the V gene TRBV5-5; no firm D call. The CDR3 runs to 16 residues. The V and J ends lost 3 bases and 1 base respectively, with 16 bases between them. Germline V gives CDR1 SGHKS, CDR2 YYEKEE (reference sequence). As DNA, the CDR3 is TGTGCCAGCAGCTCGGGTTTTCGAGGAGGGAACACTGAAGCTTTCTTT. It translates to CASSSGFRGGNTEAFF.

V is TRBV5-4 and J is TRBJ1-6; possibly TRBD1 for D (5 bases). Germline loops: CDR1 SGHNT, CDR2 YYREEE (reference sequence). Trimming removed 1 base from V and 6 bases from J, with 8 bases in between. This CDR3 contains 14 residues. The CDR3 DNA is TGTGCCAGCAGCTTGATTGACAGTAATTCACCCCTCCACTTT. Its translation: CASSLIDSNSPLHF.

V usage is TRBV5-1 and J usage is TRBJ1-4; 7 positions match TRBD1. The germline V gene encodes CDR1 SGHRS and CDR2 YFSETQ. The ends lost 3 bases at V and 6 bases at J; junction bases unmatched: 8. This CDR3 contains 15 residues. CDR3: CASSSRQGEDEKLFF. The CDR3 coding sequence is TGCGCCAGCAGCTCCCGACAGGGTGAAGATGAAAAACTGTTTTTT.

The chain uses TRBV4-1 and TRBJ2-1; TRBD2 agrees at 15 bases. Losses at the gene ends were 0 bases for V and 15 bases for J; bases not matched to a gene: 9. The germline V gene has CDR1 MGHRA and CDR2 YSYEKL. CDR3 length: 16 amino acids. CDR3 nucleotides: TGCGCCAGCAGCCAAGATGGGACTAGCGGGGGGACGAGAGTGTTCTTC. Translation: CASSQDGTSGGTRVFF.

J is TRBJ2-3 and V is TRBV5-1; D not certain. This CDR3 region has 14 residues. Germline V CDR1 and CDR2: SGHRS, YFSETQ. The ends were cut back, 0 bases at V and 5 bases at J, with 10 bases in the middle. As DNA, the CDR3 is TGCGCCAGCAGCTTGGAAATAGGCGGAGATACGCAGTATTTT. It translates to CASSLEIGGDTQYF.

The CDR3 reads CASSATQGLSGNTIYF. DNA for the CDR3: TGTGCCAGCAGTGCTACACAGGGGCTCTCTGGAAACACCATATATTTT. V and J are TRBV6-1 and TRBJ1-3, with 7 bases lining up with TRBD1. The CDR3 extends over 16 amino acids. V trimming: 4 bases; J trimming: 0 bases; junction bases outside the gene matches: 6. The germline gives CDR1 MNHNS, CDR2 SASEGT.

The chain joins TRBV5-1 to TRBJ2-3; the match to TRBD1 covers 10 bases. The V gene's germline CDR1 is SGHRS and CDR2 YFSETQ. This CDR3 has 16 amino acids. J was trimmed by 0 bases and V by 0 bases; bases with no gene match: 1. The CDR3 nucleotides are TGCGCCAGCAGCTTGGTGGGACAGGGGAGCACAGATACGCAGTATTTT. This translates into CASSLVGQGSTDTQYF. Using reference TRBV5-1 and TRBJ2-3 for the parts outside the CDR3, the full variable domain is KAGVTQTPRYLIKTRGQQVTLSCSPISGHRSVSWYQQTPGQGLQFLFEYFSETQRNKGNFPGRFSGRQFSNSRSEMNVSTLELGDSALYLCASSLVGQGSTDTQYFGPGTRLTVL.

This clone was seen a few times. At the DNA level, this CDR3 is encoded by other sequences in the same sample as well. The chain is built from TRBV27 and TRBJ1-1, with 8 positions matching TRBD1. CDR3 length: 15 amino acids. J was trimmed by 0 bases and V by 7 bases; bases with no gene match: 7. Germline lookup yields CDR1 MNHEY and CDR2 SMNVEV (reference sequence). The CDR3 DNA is TGTGCCAGCACTCCAGACAGGGGACTGAACACTGAAGCTTTCTTT. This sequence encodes CASTPDRGLNTEAFF.

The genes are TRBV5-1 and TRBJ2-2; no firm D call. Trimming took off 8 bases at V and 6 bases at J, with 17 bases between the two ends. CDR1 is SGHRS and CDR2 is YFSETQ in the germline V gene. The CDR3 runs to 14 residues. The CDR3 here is CASADRINSGELFF. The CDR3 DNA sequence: TGCGCCAGTGCCGATAGAATTAATTCCGGGGAGCTGTTTTTT.

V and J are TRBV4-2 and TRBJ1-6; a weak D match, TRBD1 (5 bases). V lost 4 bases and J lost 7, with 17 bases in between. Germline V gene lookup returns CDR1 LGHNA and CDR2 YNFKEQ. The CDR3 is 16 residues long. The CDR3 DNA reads TGTGCCAGCAGCCTCCCCCGGACAACCGAAAATTCACCCCTCCACTTT. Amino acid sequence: CASSLPRTTENSPLHF.

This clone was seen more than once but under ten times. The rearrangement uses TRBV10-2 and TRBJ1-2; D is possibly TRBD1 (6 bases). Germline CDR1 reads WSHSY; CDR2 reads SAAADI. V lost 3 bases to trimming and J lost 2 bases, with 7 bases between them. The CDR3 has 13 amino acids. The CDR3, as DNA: TGCGCCAGCAGTGATACAGGGAACTATGGCTACACCTTC. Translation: CASSDTGNYGYTF.

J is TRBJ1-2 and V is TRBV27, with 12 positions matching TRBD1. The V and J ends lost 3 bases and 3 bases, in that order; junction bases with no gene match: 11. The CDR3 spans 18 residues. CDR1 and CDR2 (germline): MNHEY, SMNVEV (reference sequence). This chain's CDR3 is CASSFIRDRGLGYYGYTF. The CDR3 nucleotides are TGTGCCAGCAGTTTCATCCGGGACAGGGGGCTGGGGTACTATGGCTACACCTTC.

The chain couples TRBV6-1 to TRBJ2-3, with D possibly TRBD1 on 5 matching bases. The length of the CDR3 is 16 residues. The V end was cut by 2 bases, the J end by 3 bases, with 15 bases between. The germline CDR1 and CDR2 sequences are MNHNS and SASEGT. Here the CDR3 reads CASSEQDTVRTDTQYF. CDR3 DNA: TGTGCCAGCAGTGAACAGGACACGGTTAGGACAGATACGCAGTATTTT.

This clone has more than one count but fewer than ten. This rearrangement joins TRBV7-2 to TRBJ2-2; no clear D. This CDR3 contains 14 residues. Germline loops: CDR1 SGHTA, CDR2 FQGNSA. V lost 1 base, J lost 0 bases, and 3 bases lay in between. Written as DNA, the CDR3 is TGTGCCAGCAGCTTAGACTCGAACACCGGGGAGCTGTTTTTT. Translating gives CASSLDSNTGELFF.

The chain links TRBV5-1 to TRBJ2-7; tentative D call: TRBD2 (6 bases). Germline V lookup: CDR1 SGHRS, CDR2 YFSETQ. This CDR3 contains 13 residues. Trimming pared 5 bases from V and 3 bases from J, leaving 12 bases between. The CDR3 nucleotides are TGCGCCAGCAGGCGGGGCCAAGACTACGAGCAGTACTTC. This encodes CASRRGQDYEQYF.

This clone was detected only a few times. CDR3 sequence: CASSVAGGDTEAFF. DNA of the CDR3: TGTGCCAGCAGCGTAGCAGGGGGCGACACTGAAGCTTTCTTT. The chain links TRBV9 to TRBJ1-1; 8 bases agree with TRBD1. V lost 0 bases, J lost 3 bases, and 1 base stayed unmatched. The germline V gene has CDR1 SGDLS and CDR2 YYNGEE. CDR3 length: 14 residues.

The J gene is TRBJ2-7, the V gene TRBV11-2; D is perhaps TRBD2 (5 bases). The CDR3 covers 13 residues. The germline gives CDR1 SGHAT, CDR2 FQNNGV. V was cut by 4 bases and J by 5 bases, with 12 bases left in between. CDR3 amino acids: CASSSAAGNEQYF. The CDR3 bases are TGTGCCAGCAGCTCGGCGGCCGGGAACGAGCAGTACTTC.

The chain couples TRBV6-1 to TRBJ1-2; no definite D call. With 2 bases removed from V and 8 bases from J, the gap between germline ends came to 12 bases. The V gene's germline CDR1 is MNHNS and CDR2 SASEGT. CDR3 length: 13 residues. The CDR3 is CASSETGGRGYTF. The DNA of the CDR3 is TGTGCCAGCAGTGAAACGGGAGGCCGGGGCTACACCTTC.

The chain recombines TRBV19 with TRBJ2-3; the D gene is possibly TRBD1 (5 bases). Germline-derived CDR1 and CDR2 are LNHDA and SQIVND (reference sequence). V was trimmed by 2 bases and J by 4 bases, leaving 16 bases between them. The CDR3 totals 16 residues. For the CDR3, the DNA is TGTGCCAGTAGTATATCTAGTTTCTGGGGCCCAGATACGCAGTATTTT. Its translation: CASSISSFWGPDTQYF.

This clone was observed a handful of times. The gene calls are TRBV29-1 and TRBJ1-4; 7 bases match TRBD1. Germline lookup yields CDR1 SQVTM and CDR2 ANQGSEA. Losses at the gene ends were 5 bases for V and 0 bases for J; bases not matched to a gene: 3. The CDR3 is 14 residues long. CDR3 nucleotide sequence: TGCAGCGTTCGACAGGGCACAACTAATGAAAAACTGTTTTTT. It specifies CSVRQGTTNEKLFF.